The sequence of this T cell receptor (beta chain) was determined in a study of OX40 agonist ivuxolimab in advanced cancers. V was clipped by 5 bases and J by 10 bases; unmatched bases: 13. The CDR3 covers 14 residues. Germline values: CDR1 MGHDK, CDR2 SYGVNS. With autoimmune disease history or systemic immunosuppression, patients were excluded. Clones were sequenced by immunoSEQ multiplex PCR, and TCRdb holds only the in-frame ones, with some missing. The data hold approximately 48,000 clones, with approximately 80% observed a single time. The source is an adult with an advanced solid tumor such as melanoma, head and neck, liver or kidney cancer. J is TRBJ2-5 and V is TRBV25-1; 7 bases agree with TRBD1. The input for sequencing was CD4+ or CD8+ T cells sorted from blood, taken in a trial of the OX40 agonist ivuxolimab. The CDR3 here is CASSSQGTDRHQYF. DNA for the CDR3: TGTGCCAGCAGTTCCCAAGGGACAGACAGGCACCAGTACTTC.